The 22 T cell receptor beta chains presented below share a single source sample, sequenced in a study of T cells after posttransplantation cyclophosphamide. Treatment was busulfan-fludarabine conditioning, a marrow graft, and cyclophosphamide on days +3 and +4. Here immunoSEQ multiplex PCR was the method, and the copy in TCRdb shows in-frame clones only, minus some. This table holds about 25,000 clones with no singletons; the top ten claim 1.8%. The sequenced sample was PBMCs, obtained after allogeneic stem cell transplant with posttransplant cyclophosphamide. Receptors originate from a male patient aged 18 to 35 who received an allogeneic stem cell transplant from a related donor, was CMV-positive, and had no GVHD. Some T cells may be provided by the graft donor.

The DNA for the CDR3 is TGTGCCAGCAGTTTTAAGACAGGGATCACCTACGAGCAGTACTTC. Amino acids: CASSFKTGITYEQYF. The chain is built from TRBV28 and TRBJ2-7; 7 bases are a match to TRBD1. Trimming at V came to 3 bases and at J to 2 bases, leaving 7 bases not matched to a gene. The CDR3 length is 15 residues. Looked up from germline, CDR1 is MDHEN and CDR2 is SYDVKM.

This clone has ten or more counts. The chain recombines TRBV6-5 with TRBJ1-1; TRBD1 might be the D (5 bases). CDR3 size: 15 residues. V dropped 0 bases and J dropped 3 bases, with 11 bases sitting between them. The germline gives CDR1 MNHEY, CDR2 SVGAGI. As DNA, the CDR3 is TGTGCCAGCAGTTACTCACTGGGAGGGGACACTGAAGCTTTCTTT. It codes for CASSYSLGGDTEAFF.

This clone was counted ten times or more. CDR3 sequence reads: CASSVTRGDDTQYF. As DNA, the CDR3 is TGTGCCAGCAGCGTGACGCGGGGGGATGATACGCAGTATTTT. This sequence joins TRBV5-4 and TRBJ2-3, with 8 bases aligning to TRBD2. This CDR3 region has 14 residues. Per germline, CDR1 SGHNT and CDR2 YYREEE (reference sequence). The V segment lost 4 bases and the J segment 6 bases; nucleotides outside the gene matches: 7.

There are many counts of this clone. The J gene is TRBJ2-5, the V gene TRBV4-1; 8 bases fit TRBD1. The CDR3 is made up of 16 amino acids. Germline trimming cut 3 bases from V and 1 base from J; bases unmatched to any gene: 7. CDR1 is MGHRA, CDR2 YSYEKL, per germline. DNA of the CDR3: TGCGCCAGCAGCCAGGAGTCGACAGGGGCCCAAGAGACCCAGTACTTC. Amino acids: CASSQESTGAQETQYF.

As concerns this clone: Different DNA sequences within this sample yield the same CDR3. The chain couples TRBV7-2 to TRBJ1-5; a possible D gene is TRBD1 (6 bases). The V gene lost 1 base and the J gene lost 4 bases, with 17 bases spanning the gap. Germline values: CDR1 SGHTA, CDR2 FQGNSA. This CDR3 contains 17 residues. CDR3 bases: TGTGCCAGCAGCTTAGGCTCCAGGGGACACAGTAATCAGCCCCAGCATTTT. Its translation: CASSLGSRGHSNQPQHF.

This clone was seen many times. The DNA of the CDR3 is TGTGCCAGCAGCCCAGGGACTGGCCCCGGCACTGAAGCTTTCTTT. This translates into CASSPGTGPGTEAFF. V and J are TRBV7-9 and TRBJ1-1, with D perhaps matching TRBD1 (5 bases). This CDR3 spans 15 amino acids. Germline V CDR1 and CDR2: SEHNR, FQNEAQ (reference sequence). V was shortened by 5 bases and J by 4 bases, with 17 bases between the two germline ends.

This clone was detected many times. CDR3 DNA sequence: TGTGCCAGCAGCCGTATAGTAGACACCGGGGAGCTGTTTTTT. Amino acid sequence: CASSRIVDTGELFF. V and J are TRBV11-2 and TRBJ2-2; D is uncertain. The CDR3 length is 14 residues. Germline V gene lookup returns CDR1 SGHAT and CDR2 FQNNGV. Trimming shortened V by 5 bases and J by 3 bases, and 10 bases separated the two germline ends.

This clone was seen ten or more times. The chain has TRBV29-1 and TRBJ2-7; 10 positions agree with TRBD2. The V segment lost 5 bases and the J segment 3 bases; nucleotides outside the gene matches: 4. The germline V gene has CDR1 SQVTM and CDR2 ANQGSEA. The CDR3 spans 13 residues. The CDR3 bases are TGCAGCGTTTCAAGCGGGAGGGGCTACGAGCAGTACTTC. Its translation: CSVSSGRGYEQYF.

This clone was detected ten times or more. The chain links TRBV5-1 to TRBJ2-6; a weak D match, TRBD1 (7 bases). The length of the CDR3 is 16 residues. Trimming removed 2 bases from V and 3 bases from J, with 12 bases in between. CDR1 is SGHRS and CDR2 is YFSETQ in the germline V gene. The CDR3 sequence: CASSFRGADGANVLTF. Here the CDR3 DNA reads TGCGCCAGCAGCTTCAGGGGGGCTGATGGGGCCAACGTCCTGACTTTC. Combining the CDR3 with reference TRBV5-1 and TRBJ2-6 gives the whole variable domain KAGVTQTPRYLIKTRGQQVTLSCSPISGHRSVSWYQQTPGQGLQFLFEYFSETQRNKGNFPGRFSGRQFSNSRSEMNVSTLELGDSALYLCASSFRGADGANVLTFGAGSRLTVL.

This clone was seen repeatedly, ten times or more. The gene calls are TRBV28 and TRBJ2-5; TRBD1 agrees at 8 bases. The germline gives CDR1 MDHEN, CDR2 SYDVKM. J lost 2 bases, V lost 5 bases, and 7 bases had no gene match. CDR3 length equals 15 residues. CDR3 nucleotides: TGTGCCAGCAGTCCGCTAGGACAGGGTCAAGAGACCCAGTACTTC. This translates into CASSPLGQGQETQYF.

The chain links TRBV6-6 to TRBJ1-6; D uncertain. V was trimmed by 0 bases and J by 0 bases, leaving 6 bases between them. This CDR3 spans 16 amino acids. Germline loops: CDR1 MNHNY, CDR2 SVGAGI (reference sequence). CDR3 sequence reads: CASSYSGSSYNSPLHF. The CDR3 nucleotides are TGTGCCAGCAGTTACTCGGGGAGCTCCTATAATTCACCCCTCCACTTT.

There are many counts of this clone. The V call is TRBV7-9, the J call TRBJ2-3; D might be TRBD1 (5 bases). The CDR3 has 11 residues. With 5 bases removed from V and 5 bases from J, the gap between germline ends came to 5 bases. Germline V CDR1 and CDR2: SEHNR, FQNEAQ (reference sequence). CDR3 sequence reads: CASSGQDTQYF. The CDR3 DNA is TGTGCCAGCAGCGGACAAGATACGCAGTATTTT.

This clone was seen repeatedly, ten times or more. This rearrangement joins TRBV6-6 to TRBJ2-7; TRBD2 might be the D (5 bases). Germline loops: CDR1 MNHNY, CDR2 SVGAGI (reference sequence). This CDR3 contains 15 residues. V shed 0 bases and J shed 0 bases, with 9 bases lying between them. The chain's CDR3 is CASSYSKADSYEQYF. In DNA form, the CDR3 reads TGTGCCAGCAGTTACTCGAAAGCGGACTCCTACGAGCAGTACTTC.

This clone was counted at least ten times. The chain links TRBV10-3 to TRBJ2-2; 14 nucleotides align to TRBD2. Germline V gives CDR1 ENHRY, CDR2 SYGVKD. Losses at the gene ends were 6 bases for V and 0 bases for J; bases not matched to a gene: 3. The CDR3 runs to 17 residues. The DNA of the CDR3 is TGTGCCATCAGCCGGACTAGCGGGGGGCCGAACACCGGGGAGCTGTTTTTT. It encodes CAISRTSGGPNTGELFF.

This clone was picked up many times. V gene TRBV20-1 combines with J gene TRBJ2-2; no clear D. V was trimmed by 6 bases and J by 5 bases, leaving 7 bases between them. Looked up from germline, CDR1 is DFQATT and CDR2 is SNEGSKA (reference sequence). The length of the CDR3 is 11 residues. The CDR3 sequence: CSAAGTGELFF. The CDR3 DNA reads as TGCAGTGCCGCAGGAACCGGGGAGCTGTTTTTT.

This clone has ten or more counts. V gene TRBV28 combines with J gene TRBJ2-7; the D is unclear. V was shortened by 6 bases and J by 1 base, with 4 bases between the two germline ends. CDR3 length: 11 residues. Germline lookup yields CDR1 MDHEN and CDR2 SYDVKM. The CDR3 is CASSTSYEQYF. The CDR3 region has the DNA TGTGCCAGCAGCACTTCCTACGAGCAGTACTTC.

This clone was seen at least ten times. The chain employs TRBV9 and TRBJ2-7, with TRBD1 identical over 9 bases. Unmatched junction bases numbered 9, after V lost 3 bases and J lost 5 bases. This CDR3 spans 15 amino acids. Germline lookup yields CDR1 SGDLS and CDR2 YYNGEE. CDR3 loop: CASSAEDRGNHEQYF. CDR3 sequence (DNA): TGTGCCAGCAGCGCAGAAGACAGGGGGAACCACGAGCAGTACTTC.

This clone was observed many times. This rearrangement joins TRBV4-1 to TRBJ2-7; 7 nucleotides agree with TRBD2. Per the germline V gene, CDR1 is MGHRA and CDR2 is YSYEKL. With 4 bases clipped from V and 6 bases from J, the junction kept 15 bases outside the gene matches. This CDR3 is built from 16 residues. The CDR3 DNA reads as TGCGCCAGCAGCCCAGGGAGGGGAGGTCTAGCGGCCGAGCAGTACTTC. This codes for CASSPGRGGLAAEQYF.

Ten or more counts support this clone. The chain employs TRBV28 and TRBJ2-1; D is ambiguous. Germline CDR1 is MDHEN and CDR2 is SYDVKM. V dropped 8 bases and J dropped 5 bases, with 16 bases sitting between them. The CDR3 length is 14 residues. The CDR3, as DNA: TGTGCCAGCCTAGACTCCCCGGCCCACAATGAGCAGTTCTTC. The encoded protein is CASLDSPAHNEQFF.

This clone appeared many times. The chain joins TRBV6-1 to TRBJ1-2, with a weak D call TRBD1 (6 bases). The germline V gene encodes CDR1 MNHNS and CDR2 SASEGT. This CDR3 spans 13 amino acids. V shed 6 bases and J shed 1 base, with 9 bases lying between them. The CDR3 bases are TGTGCCAGCAGCCGGGACATTAACTATGGCTACACCTTC. It codes for CASSRDINYGYTF.

This clone has a count of ten or more. The chain employs TRBV29-1 and TRBJ1-4; D gene uncertain. The CDR3 covers 12 residues. Trimming left V 4 bases short and J 8 bases short, with 11 bases between. Germline V lookup: CDR1 SQVTM, CDR2 ANQGSEA. CDR3 DNA sequence: TGCAGCGTTGTGAGTATCGGGGAAAAACTGTTTTTT. Encoded protein: CSVVSIGEKLFF. Full variable domain (missing parts from reference TRBV29-1 and TRBJ1-4): SAVISQKPSRDICQRGTSLTIQCQVDSQVTMMFWYRQQPGQSLTLIATANQGSEATYESGFVIDKFPISRPNLTFSTLTVSNMSPEDSSIYLCSVVSIGEKLFFGSGTQLSVL.

This clone has at least ten counts. V gene TRBV2 combines with J gene TRBJ2-1, with D tentatively TRBD2 (6 bases). CDR3 size: 15 residues. Germline V lookup: CDR1 SNHLY, CDR2 FYNNEI. V lost 6 bases and J 2 bases, leaving 14 bases between the germline ends. CDR3 DNA sequence: TGTGCCAGCAGGCCCCGGGAGCGGCCCTACAATGAGCAGTTCTTC. This codes for CASRPRERPYNEQFF.